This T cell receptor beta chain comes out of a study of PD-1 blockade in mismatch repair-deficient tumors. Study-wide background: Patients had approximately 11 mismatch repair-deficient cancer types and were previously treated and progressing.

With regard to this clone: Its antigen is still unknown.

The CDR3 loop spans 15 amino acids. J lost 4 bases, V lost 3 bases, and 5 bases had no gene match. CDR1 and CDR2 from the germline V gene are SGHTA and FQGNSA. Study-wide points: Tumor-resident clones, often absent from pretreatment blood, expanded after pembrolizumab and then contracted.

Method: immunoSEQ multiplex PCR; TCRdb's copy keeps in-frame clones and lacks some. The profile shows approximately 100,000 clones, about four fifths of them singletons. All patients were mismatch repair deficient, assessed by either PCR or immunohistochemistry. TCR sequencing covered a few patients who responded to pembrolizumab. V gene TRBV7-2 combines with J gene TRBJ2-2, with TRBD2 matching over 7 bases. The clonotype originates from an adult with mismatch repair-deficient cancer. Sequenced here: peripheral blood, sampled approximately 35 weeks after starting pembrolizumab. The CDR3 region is CASSFRGGSTGELFF. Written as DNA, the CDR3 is TGTGCCAGCAGCTTTAGAGGCGGGAGCACCGGGGAGCTGTTTTTT.